The present T cell receptor beta chain was sequenced within a study of T-cell memory formation after mild COVID-19. Across the study: Largely, TCR clusters stayed within a single donor. General study points: A second wave expanding day 15 to 37 was CD4+-biased; contracting clones were balanced. Proof of SARS-CoV-2 specificity was absent for the second-wave clones that crested on day 37.

TCRdb itself ran the 5' RACE reads through MiXCR, one entry per CDR3 protein. Of some 350,000 distinct CDR3 sequences in the sample, less than 20% were seen once. To note about this clonotype: What it recognizes is unknown.

The specimen was PBMCs or a T cell subset sorted from them (not recorded which). The source of this sequence is a man younger than 30 who had mild COVID-19 (a few samples of this study predate the infection). Cell type and time point are not known.

The CDR3 sequence: CASSQDGSQGDYTF. The CDR3 nucleotides are TGTGCCAGCAGCCAAGATGGCTCGCAGGGGGACTACACCTTC. The chain links TRBV3-1 to TRBJ1-2; 7 bases match TRBD1. Germline V gene lookup returns CDR1 LGHDT and CDR2 YNNKEL (reference sequence). The CDR3 contains 14 residues. J gave up 10 bases and V 0 bases, and 8 bases lay outside the gene matches.